This passage covers 22 T cell receptor beta chains from one sample sequenced in a study of shared clonotypes between healthy human individuals (dated by TCRdb to the early 2020s). The receptor library was made with the immunoSEQ multiplex PCR assay. TCRdb obtained this table from immuneACCESS and retained in-frame rearrangements with V and J assigned. These tables miss some clones; where compared with another copy, unresolved V genes account for less than half of the shortfall, and the remainder is unexplained. The sample table shows fewer than 500,000 clones, and around 79% are seen once. The ten largest clones take up around an eighth of the sample. Sequencing was carried out using PBMCs. The origin of the receptors is a woman aged 40 to 50 in good health. Some clones in this sample may be carry-over from other donors' samples.

This sequence joins TRBV18 and TRBJ2-2, with 7 bases aligning to TRBD2. From germline, CDR1 is KGHSH and CDR2 LQKENI. This CDR3 has 16 residues. After removal of 4 bases from V and 1 base from J, the junction contained 6 bases not matched to a gene. The CDR3 here is CASSQTTSQNTGELFF. The CDR3 DNA reads TGTGCCAGCTCACAAACGACTAGCCAGAACACCGGGGAGCTGTTTTTT.

The chain recombines TRBV28 with TRBJ2-1; 10 bases are shared with TRBD2. Germline-derived CDR1 and CDR2 are MDHEN and SYDVKM. This CDR3 has 16 residues. The ends lost 3 bases at V and 7 bases at J; junction bases unmatched: 9. CDR3 loop: CASSLYLAGVRNEQFF. CDR3 in DNA: TGTGCCAGCAGTTTGTATCTAGCGGGAGTAAGGAATGAGCAGTTCTTC.

J is TRBJ1-5 and V is TRBV5-6; 8 nucleotides agree with TRBD1. V shed 5 bases and J 0 bases; nucleotides not matched to a gene: 10. This CDR3 is 17 amino acids long. Looked up from germline, CDR1 is SGHDT and CDR2 is YYEEEE. This CDR3 reads CASSHNGQGHSNQPQHF. CDR3 nucleotide sequence: TGTGCCAGCAGTCACAACGGACAGGGCCATAGCAATCAGCCCCAGCATTTT.

The CDR3 loop reads CASSFPTGMGQPQHF. For the CDR3, the DNA is TGTGCCAGCAGTTTTCCCACAGGGATGGGTCAGCCCCAGCATTTT. The chain combines TRBV28 with TRBJ1-5; tentative D call: TRBD1 (6 bases). Trimming cost V 3 bases and J 6 bases, with 15 bases left between them. Germline-derived CDR1 and CDR2 are MDHEN and SYDVKM. This CDR3 is 15 amino acids long.

This clone was observed once. The V call is TRBV10-2, the J call TRBJ2-5; D ambiguous. CDR1 is WSHSY, CDR2 SAAADI, per germline. This CDR3 is 16 amino acids long. Trimming removed 2 bases at V and 1 base at J, with 14 bases between. The CDR3 spells CASSEEHLTFQETQYF. The CDR3 DNA follows: TGCGCCAGCAGTGAGGAGCACCTAACTTTCCAAGAGACCCAGTACTTC.

The rearrangement uses TRBV7-9 and TRBJ2-3; 9 nucleotides line up with TRBD2. From germline, CDR1 is SEHNR and CDR2 FQNEAQ (reference sequence). V was clipped by 2 bases and J by 3 bases; unmatched bases: 6. The CDR3 is made up of 16 amino acids. CDR3 DNA: TGTGCCAGCAGCTTAAAACTAGCGGGTAGTACAGATACGCAGTATTTT. Translating it yields CASSLKLAGSTDTQYF.

This clone has more than one count but fewer than ten. The chain couples TRBV10-3 to TRBJ2-1; D perhaps matches TRBD2 (5 bases). The germline gives CDR1 ENHRY, CDR2 SYGVKD. Trimming pared 5 bases from V and 6 bases from J, leaving 14 bases between. There are 14 residues in the CDR3. The CDR3 DNA follows: TGTGCCATCAGTCTGGCGGGCTGGGGCAATGAGCAGTTCTTC. Translating it yields CAISLAGWGNEQFF.

This clone has only a few counts. The chain combines TRBV9 with TRBJ1-1; D uncertain. Trimming removed 1 base from V and 0 bases from J, with 10 bases in between. The CDR3 is made up of 15 amino acids. The germline V gene has CDR1 SGDLS and CDR2 YYNGEE. CDR3 loop: CASSVTSLMNTEAFF. DNA for the CDR3: TGTGCCAGCAGCGTAACGAGCCTCATGAACACTGAAGCTTTCTTT. Looking up the rest from reference TRBV9 and TRBJ1-1 gives the full variable domain: DSGVTQTPKHLITATGQRVTLRCSPRSGDLSVYWYQQSLDQGLQFLIQYYNGEERAKGNILERFSAQQFPDLHSELNLSSLELGDSALYFCASSVTSLMNTEAFFGQGTRLTVV.

CDR3 sequence: CASSPTRPTSTDTQYF. CDR3 coding DNA: TGTGCCAGCAGCCCAACACGACCCACTAGCACAGATACGCAGTATTTT. The V gene is TRBV11-3, the J gene TRBJ2-3; D gene uncertain. Deletions cut 5 bases from V and 0 bases from J, with 15 bases between. CDR1 SGHNT and CDR2 YENEEA come from the germline V gene. The CDR3 sequence is 16 residues long.

The rearrangement uses TRBV5-1 and TRBJ2-2; possibly TRBD2 for D (5 bases). The CDR3 is 14 residues long. CDR1 is SGHRS and CDR2 is YFSETQ in the germline V gene. The V and J ends lost 7 bases and 4 bases respectively, with 14 bases between them. This CDR3 reads CASRGLSSTGELFF. CDR3 sequence (DNA): TGCGCCAGCCGCGGACTGTCGAGCACCGGGGAGCTGTTTTTT.

V is TRBV7-3 and J is TRBJ2-2; tentative D call: TRBD2 (5 bases). Germline V CDR1 and CDR2: SGHTA, FQGTGA. Trimming removed 5 bases at V and 5 bases at J, with 12 bases between. CDR3 size: 14 residues. CDR3 region: CASSPPGVTGELFF. The CDR3 DNA reads TGTGCCAGCAGCCCCCCCGGGGTAACCGGGGAGCTGTTTTTT. The variable domain in full, with the rest retrieved from reference TRBV7-3 and TRBJ2-2, is GAGVSQTPSNKVTEKGKYVELRCDPISGHTALYWYRQSLGQGPEFLIYFQGTGAADDSGLPNDRFFAVRPEGSVSTLKIQRTERGDSAVYLCASSPPGVTGELFFGEGSRLTVL.

This clone was detected a few times. The chain is built from TRBV5-1 and TRBJ2-1; weak D call: TRBD1 (5 bases). The CDR3 is 15 residues long. Between the trimmed V and J ends, which lost 4 bases and 4 bases, there was a span of 15 bases. Per the germline V gene, CDR1 is SGHRS and CDR2 is YFSETQ. CDR3 protein: CASSTDTETYNEQFF. The CDR3 coding sequence is TGCGCCAGCAGCACGGACACAGAAACATACAATGAGCAGTTCTTC.

The chain carries TRBV6-6 and TRBJ1-1, with no clear D. The CDR3 is made up of 13 amino acids. Trimming took 4 bases from V and 6 from J, leaving 12 bases between them. Germline lookup yields CDR1 MNHNY and CDR2 SVGAGI (reference sequence). The CDR3 reads CASSSQHRSEAFF. The CDR3 nucleotides read TGTGCCAGCAGTTCACAGCATAGGTCTGAAGCTTTCTTT.

This clone has a handful of counts. The chain employs TRBV7-9 and TRBJ2-7; 11 positions agree with TRBD2. With V trimmed by 11 bases and J by 3 bases, 6 bases remained unmatched. The CDR3 covers 13 residues. Germline V gene data show CDR1 as SEHNR and CDR2 as FQNEAQ (reference sequence). CDR3 loop: CAGTTSGIYEQYF. Here the CDR3 DNA reads TGTGCCGGAACGACTAGCGGGATCTACGAGCAGTACTTC.

The V gene is TRBV18, the J gene TRBJ1-1; TRBD1 aligns across 7 bases. Trimming removed 2 bases from V and 6 bases from J; junction bases left unmatched: 6. The CDR3 is 14 residues long. From germline, CDR1 is KGHSH and CDR2 LQKENI. This CDR3 reads CASSPGTAPPEAFF. The DNA for the CDR3 is TGTGCCAGCTCACCAGGGACAGCCCCCCCTGAAGCTTTCTTT.

This sequence joins TRBV18 and TRBJ1-2; weak D call: TRBD1 (5 bases). The CDR3 contains 15 residues. Germline loops: CDR1 KGHSH, CDR2 LQKENI. The ends were cut back, 2 bases at V and 2 bases at J, with 12 bases in the middle. The DNA of the CDR3 is TGTGCCAGCTCACCAGGGGGAATCGAGAACTATGGCTACACCTTC. Amino acid sequence: CASSPGGIENYGYTF.

This rearrangement joins TRBV7-2 to TRBJ2-1, with 13 bases aligning to TRBD2. The V segment lost 5 bases and the J segment 9 bases; nucleotides outside the gene matches: 4. Germline V CDR1 and CDR2: SGHTA, FQGNSA. This CDR3 region has 14 residues. The CDR3 loop is CASSGRTSGSEQFF. The CDR3 region has the DNA TGTGCCAGCAGCGGACGGACTAGCGGGAGTGAGCAGTTCTTC. Complete variable domain (other parts from reference TRBV7-2 and TRBJ2-1): GAGVSQSPSNKVTEKGKDVELRCDPISGHTALYWYRQSLGQGLEFLIYFQGNSAPDKSGLPSDRFSAERTGGSVSTLTIQRTQQEDSAVYLCASSGRTSGSEQFFGPGTRLTVL.

The chain carries TRBV6-1 and TRBJ2-7, with D unresolved. The CDR3 is 15 amino acids. The V and J ends lost 3 bases and 4 bases respectively, with 16 bases between them. The germline gives CDR1 MNHNS, CDR2 SASEGT. CDR3 nucleotides: TGTGCCAGCAGTGAGGGGTCAGAACTCCTGTACGAGCAGTACTTC. Amino acids: CASSEGSELLYEQYF.

The genes are TRBV6-6 and TRBJ1-1; TRBD1 agrees at 10 bases. V dropped 4 bases and J dropped 3; count of bases not matched to a gene: 5. The CDR3 is 15 residues long. Germline CDR1 reads MNHNY; CDR2 reads SVGAGI (reference sequence). The CDR3 sequence: CASSSGQGFYTEAFF. The CDR3 DNA is TGTGCCAGCAGTTCGGGACAGGGGTTTTACACTGAAGCTTTCTTT.

The chain carries TRBV7-9 and TRBJ2-1; 8 bases are a match to TRBD1. Germline V gene data show CDR1 as SEHNR and CDR2 as FQNEAQ (reference sequence). The trim removed 5 bases at V and 4 bases at J, leaving 7 bases unmatched. CDR3 length: 15 residues. CDR3 nucleotide sequence: TGTGCCAGCAGCCGAGACAGGGGACAGTACAATGAGCAGTTCTTC. It yields the protein CASSRDRGQYNEQFF.

The chain has TRBV27 and TRBJ2-3, with D unresolved. Germline CDR1 and CDR2: MNHEY and SMNVEV (reference sequence). This CDR3 is built from 16 residues. The ends were cut back, 5 bases at V and 1 base at J, with 16 bases in the middle. The CDR3 spells CASSPIPQDRTDTQYF. In DNA form, the CDR3 reads TGTGCCAGCAGTCCAATCCCCCAGGACCGCACAGATACGCAGTATTTT.

The rearrangement uses TRBV7-2 and TRBJ2-7; possible D gene TRBD1, 6 bases. The length of the CDR3 is 13 residues. Trimming cost V 2 bases and J 5 bases, with 10 bases left between them. CDR1 SGHTA and CDR2 FQGNSA come from the germline V gene. The CDR3: CASSLLGGDEQYF. The CDR3 bases are TGTGCCAGCAGCTTATTAGGGGGTGACGAGCAGTACTTC.